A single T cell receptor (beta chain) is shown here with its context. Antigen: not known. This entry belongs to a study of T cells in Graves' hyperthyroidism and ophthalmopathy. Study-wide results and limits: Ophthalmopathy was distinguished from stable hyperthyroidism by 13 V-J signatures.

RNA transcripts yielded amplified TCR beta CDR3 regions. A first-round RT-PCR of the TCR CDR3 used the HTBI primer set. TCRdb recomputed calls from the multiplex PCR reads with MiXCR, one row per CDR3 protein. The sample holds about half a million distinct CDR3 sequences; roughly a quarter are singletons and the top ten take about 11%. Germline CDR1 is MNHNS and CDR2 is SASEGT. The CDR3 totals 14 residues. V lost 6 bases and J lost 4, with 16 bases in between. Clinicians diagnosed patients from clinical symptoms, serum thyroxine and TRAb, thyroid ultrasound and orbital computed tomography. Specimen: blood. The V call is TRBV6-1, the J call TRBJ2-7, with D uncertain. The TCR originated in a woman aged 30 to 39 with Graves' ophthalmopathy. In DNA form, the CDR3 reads TGTGCCAGCAGCGGTGACTCTCCCCCTTACGAGCAGTACTTC. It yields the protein CASSGDSPPYEQYF.